Below are 8 T cell receptor beta chains sequenced from a single sample in a study of blood T cell repertoires in COVID-19. Libraries were prepared by immunoSEQ multiplex PCR; TCRdb keeps only in-frame clonotypes and omits some of them. In the table there are a few hundred thousand clones, about 91% of which are singletons. The material sequenced was peripheral blood. The source is a woman aged 25 to 39 who had recovered from COVID-19.

This clone was counted only a few times. This rearrangement joins TRBV28 to TRBJ1-1, with 11 nucleotides matching TRBD1. J was trimmed by 0 bases and V by 5 bases; bases with no gene match: 11. The CDR3 is 18 residues long. Germline V gives CDR1 MDHEN, CDR2 SYDVKM. This CDR3 is CASSKDRGRGLVNTEAFF. The CDR3, as DNA: TGTGCCAGCAGTAAGGACAGGGGGCGAGGGTTAGTGAACACTGAAGCTTTCTTT.

The CDR3 spells CASSPGKAFF. CDR3 in DNA: TGTGCCAGCAGCCCAGGGAAGGCTTTCTTT. V usage is TRBV2 and J usage is TRBJ1-1, with D perhaps TRBD1 (5 bases). Trimming took 6 bases from V and 11 from J, leaving 10 bases between them. CDR3 length: 10 residues. Germline CDR1 SNHLY, CDR2 FYNNEI.

A word on this clone: One end of the junction is discordant with germline, which a read error may explain. The chain is built from TRBV27 and TRBJ2-5; tentative D call: TRBD2 (5 bases). The CDR3 covers 15 residues. Germline CDR1 and CDR2: MNHEY and SMNVEV (reference sequence). The CDR3 is CASSLYRAEEETQYF. The CDR3 bases are TGTGCCAGCAGCTTATACCGGGCGGAGGAAGAGACCCAGTACTTC.

The gene calls are TRBV5-5 and TRBJ2-7; no definite D call. There are 13 residues in the CDR3. The V end was cut by 0 bases, the J end by 3 bases, with 7 bases between. Germline V CDR1 and CDR2: SGHKS, YYEKEE (reference sequence). CDR3 in amino acids: CASSLDPGYEQYF. CDR3 DNA sequence: TGTGCCAGCAGCTTGGACCCGGGCTACGAGCAGTACTTC. Using reference TRBV5-5 and TRBJ2-7 for the parts outside the CDR3, the full variable domain is DAGVTQSPTHLIKTRGQQVTLRCSPISGHKSVSWYQQVLGQGPQFIFQYYEKEERGRGNFPDRFSARQFPNYSSELNVNALLLGDSALYLCASSLDPGYEQYFGPGTRLTVT.

The chain joins TRBV19 to TRBJ2-2; 10 bases match TRBD1. There are 16 residues in the CDR3. The germline gives CDR1 LNHDA, CDR2 SQIVND (reference sequence). The V gene end was trimmed by 7 bases and the J gene end by 4 bases; junction bases not matched to a gene: 9. Here the CDR3 DNA reads TGTGCCAGTACCTCTCCGGGACAGGGGCTCACCGGGGAGCTGTTTTTT. Amino acids: CASTSPGQGLTGELFF.

V is TRBV7-8 and J is TRBJ1-4; perhaps TRBD1 as D (5 bases). The CDR3 is 18 residues long. Trimming cost V 5 bases and J 4 bases, with 23 bases left between them. Germline V CDR1 and CDR2: SGHVS, FQNEAQ. CDR3 region: CASSPMPLGRGINEKLFF. The CDR3 nucleotides read TGTGCCAGCAGCCCCATGCCCCTGGGGCGGGGGATTAATGAAAAACTGTTTTTT.

The chain recombines TRBV10-3 with TRBJ1-4, with 7 bases identical to TRBD1. V was pared by 10 bases and J by 2 bases, with 4 bases of the junction left unmatched. The CDR3 covers 13 residues. Germline V CDR1 and CDR2: ENHRY, SYGVKD. DNA of the CDR3: TGTGCCACCACACAGGGGACTAATGAAAAACTGTTTTTT. Its translation is CATTQGTNEKLFF.

The CDR3 region is CASRRVNEKLFF. The CDR3 nucleotides read TGTGCCAGCCGCAGGGTGAATGAAAAACTGTTTTTT. The chain uses TRBV13 and TRBJ1-4; D might be TRBD1 (5 bases). The CDR3 contains 12 residues. CDR1 and CDR2 from the germline V gene are PRHDT and FYEKMQ (reference sequence). V was pared by 8 bases and J by 5 bases, with 9 bases between.